This TCR beta chain was sequenced in a study of T cell repertoires in cytomegalovirus infection. Study-level information: Indications came from public TCR beta signatures; they pointed to CMV infection and to a matching HLA type. Study-level points and caveats: The ex vivo response was dominated by HLA-C-restricted CMV-specific TCR beta clonotypes. The study identified carriers of CMV plus the relevant HLA from cumulative public TCR beta family frequency.

TCRdb reprocessed the reads with MiXCR, giving one entry per CDR3 protein. The table has nearly 70,000 distinct CDR3 sequences, 20% to 25% seen once. Concerning this clonotype itself: Its antigen remains unknown.

Trimming cost V 2 bases and J 6 bases, with 7 bases left between them. The CDR3 sequence is 13 residues long. Germline V gives CDR1 KGHSH, CDR2 LQKENI. This TCR was sampled from a human donor in good health (CMV status not recorded). Some clones in this sample may be carry-over from other donors' samples. Sequenced sample: PBMCs, sequenced either directly or after in vitro stimulation (not recorded which). This chain connects TRBV18 to TRBJ2-2; D unclear. CDR3 DNA: TGTGCCAGCTCACCAACGACGGCCGGGGAGCTGTTTTTT. Encoded protein: CASSPTTAGELFF.